This TCR beta chain was found in a study of Graves' ophthalmopathy and Graves' hyperthyroidism. On the study more broadly: Ophthalmopathy not arising within 18 months of follow-up defined hyperthyroidism as stable. Study-level results: Discriminating ophthalmopathy from stable hyperthyroidism, a 13-signature model attained a sensitivity of around 87% and a specificity of approximately 77%. The model achieved over 60% sensitivity and 72% to 85% specificity for ophthalmopathy progression.

Newly diagnosed hyperthyroidism donors, aged 18 to 65, duration under 2 months. This CDR3 comprises 17 residues. Between the trimmed V and J ends, which lost 3 bases and 0 bases, there was a span of 20 bases. Germline assignment: CDR1 DFQATT and CDR2 SNEGSKA (reference sequence). This clonotype was picked up many times. Its antigen remains unknown. Beta-chain TCR CDR3 regions were amplified from RNA transcripts. Amplification began with first-round RT-PCR using HTBI primers, then second-round multiplex PCR was performed. TCRdb itself ran the multiplex PCR reads through MiXCR, one entry per CDR3 protein. The sample shows about 500,000 distinct CDR3 sequences, approximately 37% of them seen only once.

The V gene is TRBV20-1, the J gene TRBJ1-1; the D gene is possibly TRBD1 (5 bases). Material: peripheral blood or thyroid tissue (not recorded which). This clonotype was obtained from an adult man with Graves' hyperthyroidism. Here the CDR3 DNA reads TGCAGTGCTAGCGACAGCCTCCTCAGCTTCATGAACACTGAAGCTTTCTTT. Amino acid sequence: CSASDSLLSFMNTEAFF.